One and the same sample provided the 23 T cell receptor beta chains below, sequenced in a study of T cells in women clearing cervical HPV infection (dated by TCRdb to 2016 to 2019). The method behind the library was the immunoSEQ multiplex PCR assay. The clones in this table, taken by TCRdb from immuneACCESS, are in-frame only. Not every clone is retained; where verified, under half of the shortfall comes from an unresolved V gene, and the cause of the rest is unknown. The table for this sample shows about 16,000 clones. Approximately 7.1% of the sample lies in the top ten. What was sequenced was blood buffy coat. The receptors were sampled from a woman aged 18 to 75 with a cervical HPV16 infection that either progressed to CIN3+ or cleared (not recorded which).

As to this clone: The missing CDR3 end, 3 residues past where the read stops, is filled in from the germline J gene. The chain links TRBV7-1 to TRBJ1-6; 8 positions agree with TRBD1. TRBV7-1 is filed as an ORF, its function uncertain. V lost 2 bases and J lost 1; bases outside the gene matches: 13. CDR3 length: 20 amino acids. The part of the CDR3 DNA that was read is TGTGCCAGCAGCTCATTAGGGACCCGGACAGGGAGTTCCTATAATTCACCC. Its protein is CASSSLGTRTGSSYNSP. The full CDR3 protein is CASSSLGTRTGSSYNSPLHF.

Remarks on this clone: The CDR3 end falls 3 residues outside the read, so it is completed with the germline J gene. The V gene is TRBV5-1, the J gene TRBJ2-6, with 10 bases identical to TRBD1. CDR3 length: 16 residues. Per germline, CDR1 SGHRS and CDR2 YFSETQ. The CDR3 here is CASSFGSGQGPEVLTF. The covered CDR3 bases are TGCGCCAGCAGTTTTGGTTCGGGACAGGGGCCCGAGGTC.

CDR3 bases read: TGCGCCAGCAGCTTGGACCCTAGCCCGGGCACAGATACG. Translating it yields CASSLDPSPGTDT. The CDR3, in full, reads CASSLDPSPGTDTQYF. This chain links TRBV5-1 with TRBJ2-3, with TRBD2 as a possible D gene (5 bases). Read coverage stops 3 residues before the CDR3 terminus; the germline J gene supplies the remainder. The CDR3 extends over 16 amino acids. Germline V gene lookup returns CDR1 SGHRS and CDR2 YFSETQ. V gave up 0 bases and J gave up 1 base, with 12 bases separating them.

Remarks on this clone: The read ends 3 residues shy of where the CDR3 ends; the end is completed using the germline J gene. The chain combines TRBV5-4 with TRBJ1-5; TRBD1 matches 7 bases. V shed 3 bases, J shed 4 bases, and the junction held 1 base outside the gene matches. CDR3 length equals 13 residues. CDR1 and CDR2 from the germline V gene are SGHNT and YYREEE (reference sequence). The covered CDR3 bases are TGTGCCAGCAGCTCAGGGGGTAATCAGCCC. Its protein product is CASSSGGNQP. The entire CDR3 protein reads CASSSGGNQPQHF.

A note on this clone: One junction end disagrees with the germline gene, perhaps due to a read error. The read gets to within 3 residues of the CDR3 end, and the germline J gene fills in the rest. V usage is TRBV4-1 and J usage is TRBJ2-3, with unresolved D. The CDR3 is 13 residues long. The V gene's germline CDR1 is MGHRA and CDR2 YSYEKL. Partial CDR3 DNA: TGCGCCAGCAGCCAAGATCCCACATATACG. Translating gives CASSQDPTYT. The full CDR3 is CASSQDPTYTQYF.

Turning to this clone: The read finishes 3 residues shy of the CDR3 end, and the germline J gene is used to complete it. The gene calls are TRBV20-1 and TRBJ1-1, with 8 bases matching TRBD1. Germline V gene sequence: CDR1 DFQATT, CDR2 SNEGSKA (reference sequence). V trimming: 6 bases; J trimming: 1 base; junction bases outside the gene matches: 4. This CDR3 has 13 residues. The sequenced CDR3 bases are TGCAGTGCGTTGGGACAGGAGAACACTGAA. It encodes CSALGQENTE. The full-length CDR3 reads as CSALGQENTEAFF.

The CDR3 loop reads CASSTSTGTGELFF. CDR3 DNA (partial): TGTGCCAGTAGTACCTCGACGGGGACCGGGGAG. The rearrangement uses TRBV19 and TRBJ2-2; possible D gene TRBD2, 5 bases. The read ends 3 residues early relative to the CDR3; the germline J gene fills the gap. The CDR3 is made up of 14 amino acids. V was pared by 4 bases and J by 5 bases, with 11 bases between. Germline CDR1 and CDR2: LNHDA and SQIVND (reference sequence).

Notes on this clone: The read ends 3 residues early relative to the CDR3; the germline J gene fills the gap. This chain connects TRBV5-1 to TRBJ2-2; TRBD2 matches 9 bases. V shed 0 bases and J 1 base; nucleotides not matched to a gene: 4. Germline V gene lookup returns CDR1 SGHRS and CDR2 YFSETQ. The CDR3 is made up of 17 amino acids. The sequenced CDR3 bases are TGCGCCAGCAGCTTGGGGGGACTAGCCGGGAACACCGGGGAG. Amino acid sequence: CASSLGGLAGNTGE. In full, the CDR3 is CASSLGGLAGNTGELFF.

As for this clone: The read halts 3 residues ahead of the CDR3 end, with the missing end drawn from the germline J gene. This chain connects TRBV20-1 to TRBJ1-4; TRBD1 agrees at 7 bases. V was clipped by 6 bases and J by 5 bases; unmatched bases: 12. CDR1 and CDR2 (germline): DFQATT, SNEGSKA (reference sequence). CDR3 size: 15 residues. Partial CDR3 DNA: TGCAGTGCCCAAGTATTGGGACAGACAAATGAAAAA. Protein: CSAQVLGQTNEK. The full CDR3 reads CSAQVLGQTNEKLFF.

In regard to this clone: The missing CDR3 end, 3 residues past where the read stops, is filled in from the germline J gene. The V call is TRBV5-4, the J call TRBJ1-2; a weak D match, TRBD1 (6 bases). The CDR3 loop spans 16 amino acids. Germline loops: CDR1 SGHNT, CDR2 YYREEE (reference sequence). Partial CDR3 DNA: TGTGCCAGCAGCTTGGTAGATGGGGGCCAGGGCGGAGGC. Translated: CASSLVDGGQGGG. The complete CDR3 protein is CASSLVDGGQGGGYTF. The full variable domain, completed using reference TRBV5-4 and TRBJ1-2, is ETGVTQSPTHLIKTRGQQVTLRCSSQSGHNTVSWYQQALGQGPQFIFQYYREEENGRGNFPPRFSGLQFPNYSSELNVNALELDDSALYLCASSLVDGGQGGGYTFGSGTRLTVV.

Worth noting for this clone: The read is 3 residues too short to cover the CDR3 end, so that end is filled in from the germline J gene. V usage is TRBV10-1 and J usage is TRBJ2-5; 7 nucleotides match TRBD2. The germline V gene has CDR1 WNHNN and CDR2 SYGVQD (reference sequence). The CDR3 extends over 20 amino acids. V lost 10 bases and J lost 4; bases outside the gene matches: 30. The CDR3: CANSSPRHGKEIPGGETQYF. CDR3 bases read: TGCGCCAACTCCTCACCCCGTCATGGCAAGGAAATCCCGGGGGGAGAGACC.

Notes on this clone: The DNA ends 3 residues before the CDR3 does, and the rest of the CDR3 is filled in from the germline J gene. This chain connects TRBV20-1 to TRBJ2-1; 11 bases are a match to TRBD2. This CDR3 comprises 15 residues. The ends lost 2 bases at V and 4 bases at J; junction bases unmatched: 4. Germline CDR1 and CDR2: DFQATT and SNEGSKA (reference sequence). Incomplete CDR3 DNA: TGCAGTGCTAGACCCGGGACTAGCGGATACAATGAG. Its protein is CSARPGTSGYNE. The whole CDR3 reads CSARPGTSGYNEQFF.

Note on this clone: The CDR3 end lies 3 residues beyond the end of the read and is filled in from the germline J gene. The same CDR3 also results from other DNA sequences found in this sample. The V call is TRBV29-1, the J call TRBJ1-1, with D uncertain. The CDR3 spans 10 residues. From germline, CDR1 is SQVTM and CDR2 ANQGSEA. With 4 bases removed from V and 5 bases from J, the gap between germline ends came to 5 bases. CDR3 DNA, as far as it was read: TGCAGCGTTGGCGGAACTGAA. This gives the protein CSVGGTE. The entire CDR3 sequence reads CSVGGTEAFF.

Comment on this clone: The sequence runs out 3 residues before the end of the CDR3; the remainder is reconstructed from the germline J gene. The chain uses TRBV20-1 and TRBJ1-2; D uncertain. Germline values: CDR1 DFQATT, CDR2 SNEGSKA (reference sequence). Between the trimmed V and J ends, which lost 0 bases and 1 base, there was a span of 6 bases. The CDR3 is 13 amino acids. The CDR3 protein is CSARDYDNYGYTF. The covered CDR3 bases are TGCAGTGCTAGAGACTACGATAACTATGGC.

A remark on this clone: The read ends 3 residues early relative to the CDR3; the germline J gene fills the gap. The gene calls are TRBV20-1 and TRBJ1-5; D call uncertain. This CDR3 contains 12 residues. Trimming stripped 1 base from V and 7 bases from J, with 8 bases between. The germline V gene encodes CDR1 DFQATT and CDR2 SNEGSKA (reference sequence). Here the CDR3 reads CSARAGGQPQHF. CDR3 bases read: TGCAGTGCTAGAGCAGGCGGGCAGCCC.

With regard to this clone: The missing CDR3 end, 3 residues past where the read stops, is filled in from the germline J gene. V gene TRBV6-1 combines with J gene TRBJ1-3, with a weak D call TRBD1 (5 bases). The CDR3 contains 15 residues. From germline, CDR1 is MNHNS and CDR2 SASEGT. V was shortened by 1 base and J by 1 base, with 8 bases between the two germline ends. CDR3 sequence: CASSEVAGSGNTIYF. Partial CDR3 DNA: TGTGCCAGCAGTGAAGTGGCAGGGTCTGGAAACACC.

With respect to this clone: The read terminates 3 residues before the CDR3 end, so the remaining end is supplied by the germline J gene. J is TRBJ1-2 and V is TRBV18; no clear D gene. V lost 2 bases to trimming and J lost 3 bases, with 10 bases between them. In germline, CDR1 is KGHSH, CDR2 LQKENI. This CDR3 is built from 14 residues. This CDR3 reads CASSPAVSYYGYTF. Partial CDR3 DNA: TGTGCCAGCTCACCAGCAGTTAGCTACTATGGC.

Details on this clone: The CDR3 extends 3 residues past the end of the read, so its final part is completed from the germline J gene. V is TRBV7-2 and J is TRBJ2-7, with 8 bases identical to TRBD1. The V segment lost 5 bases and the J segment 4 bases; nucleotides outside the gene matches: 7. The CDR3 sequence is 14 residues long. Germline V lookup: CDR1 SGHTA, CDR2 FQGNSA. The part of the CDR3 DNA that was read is TGTGCCAGCAGCCTTGGACAGGGATGGTACGAG. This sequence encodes CASSLGQGWYE. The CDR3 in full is CASSLGQGWYEQYF.

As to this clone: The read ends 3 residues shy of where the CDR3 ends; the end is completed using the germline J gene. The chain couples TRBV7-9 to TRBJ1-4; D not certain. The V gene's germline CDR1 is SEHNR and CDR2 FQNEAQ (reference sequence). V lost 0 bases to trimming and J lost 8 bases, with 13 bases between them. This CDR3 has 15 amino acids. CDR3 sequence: CASSLAEVFGEKLFF. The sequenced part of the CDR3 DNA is TGTGCCAGCAGCTTAGCTGAGGTTTTCGGGGAAAAA.

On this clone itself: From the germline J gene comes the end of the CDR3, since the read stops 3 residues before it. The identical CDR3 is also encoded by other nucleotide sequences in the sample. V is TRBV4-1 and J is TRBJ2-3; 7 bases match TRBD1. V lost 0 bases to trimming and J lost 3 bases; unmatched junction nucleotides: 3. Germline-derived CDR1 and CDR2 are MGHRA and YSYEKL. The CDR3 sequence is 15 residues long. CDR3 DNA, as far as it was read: TGCGCCAGCAGCCAAGACCACAGGGGAACAGATACG. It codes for CASSQDHRGTDT. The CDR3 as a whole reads CASSQDHRGTDTQYF.

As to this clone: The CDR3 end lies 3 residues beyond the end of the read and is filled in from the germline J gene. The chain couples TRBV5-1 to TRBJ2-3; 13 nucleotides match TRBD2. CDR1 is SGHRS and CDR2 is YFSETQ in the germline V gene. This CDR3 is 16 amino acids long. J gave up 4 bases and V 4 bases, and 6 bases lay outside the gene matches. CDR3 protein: CASSPLAGGPPDTQYF. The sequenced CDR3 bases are TGCGCCAGCAGCCCACTAGCGGGGGGGCCCCCAGATACG.

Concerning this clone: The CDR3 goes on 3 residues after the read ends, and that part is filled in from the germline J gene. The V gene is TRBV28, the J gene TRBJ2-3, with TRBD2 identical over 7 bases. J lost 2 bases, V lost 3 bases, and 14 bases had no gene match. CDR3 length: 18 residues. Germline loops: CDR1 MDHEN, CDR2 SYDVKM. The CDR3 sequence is CASSFPRVGGSNTDTQYF. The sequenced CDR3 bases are TGTGCCAGCAGTTTTCCCCGGGTCGGGGGGAGCAACACAGATACG.

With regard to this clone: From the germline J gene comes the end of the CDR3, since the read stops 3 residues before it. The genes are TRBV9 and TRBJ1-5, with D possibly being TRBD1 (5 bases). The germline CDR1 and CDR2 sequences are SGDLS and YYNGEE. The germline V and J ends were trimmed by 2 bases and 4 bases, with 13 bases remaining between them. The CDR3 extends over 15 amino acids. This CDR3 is CASSVGGAMNQPQHF. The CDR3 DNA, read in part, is TGTGCCAGCAGCGTGGGAGGGGCAATGAATCAGCCC.